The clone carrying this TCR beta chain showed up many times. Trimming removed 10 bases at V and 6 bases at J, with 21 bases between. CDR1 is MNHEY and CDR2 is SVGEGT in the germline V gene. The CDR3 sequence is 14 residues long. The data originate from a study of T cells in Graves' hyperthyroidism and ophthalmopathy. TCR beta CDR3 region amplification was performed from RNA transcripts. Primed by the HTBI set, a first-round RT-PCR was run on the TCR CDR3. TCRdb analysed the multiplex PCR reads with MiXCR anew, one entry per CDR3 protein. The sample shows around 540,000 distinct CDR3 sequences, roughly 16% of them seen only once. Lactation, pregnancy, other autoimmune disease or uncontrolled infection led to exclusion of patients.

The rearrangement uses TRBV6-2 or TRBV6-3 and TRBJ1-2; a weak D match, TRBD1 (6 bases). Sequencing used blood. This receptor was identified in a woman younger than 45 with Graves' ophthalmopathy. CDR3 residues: CATFLSRGLDGYTF. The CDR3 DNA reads TGTGCCACCTTCCTCAGCCGGGGGCTCGATGGCTACACCTTC.